The 17 T cell receptor beta chains listed next were all sequenced from one sample in a study of T cells in Graves' hyperthyroidism and ophthalmopathy. Amplified TCR beta CDR3 regions came from RNA transcripts. TCR CDR3 underwent first-round RT-PCR with the HTBI primer set. TCRdb reanalysed the multiplex PCR reads using MiXCR and keeps one entry per CDR3 protein. The sample includes around 300,000 distinct CDR3 sequences, roughly 15% of them seen just once. Sequenced sample: blood. Receptors were obtained from a woman aged 40-49 years with Graves' hyperthyroidism.

As concerns this clonotype: Since a much larger clone is just one base distant, this may be a read error. The chain has TRBV12-3 or TRBV12-4 and TRBJ2-7; 9 bases fit TRBD2. This CDR3 region has 14 residues. CDR3 sequence: CASSLLAGPYGQYF. The CDR3 region has the DNA TGTGCCAGCAGTTTGCTAGCGGGACCCTACGGGCAGTACTTC.

There are a few counts of this clonotype. The chain recombines TRBV5-1 with TRBJ2-5; 8 bases line up with TRBD2. The CDR3 loop spans 15 amino acids. Trimming took 7 bases from V and 3 from J; bases not matched to a gene: 11. Germline CDR1 is SGHRS and CDR2 is YFSETQ. This chain's CDR3 is CASSQMGGLEETQYF. CDR3 bases: TGCGCCAGCTCCCAAATGGGGGGACTAGAAGAGACCCAGTACTTC.

This clonotype was seen more than once but under ten times. The chain recombines TRBV24-1 with TRBJ2-3; 9 bases fit TRBD1. V gave up 7 bases and J gave up 6 bases; unmatched junction bases: 13. This CDR3 region has 16 residues. Germline V gene lookup returns CDR1 KGHDR and CDR2 SFDVKD. CDR3: CATSKLTGGTPDTQYF. The CDR3 bases are TGTGCCACCAGCAAATTGACAGGGGGTACACCGGATACGCAGTATTTT.

This clonotype was detected ten times or more. The chain carries TRBV6-1 and TRBJ1-5; 7 positions agree with TRBD1. There are 13 residues in the CDR3. The germline gives CDR1 MNHNS, CDR2 SASEGT. Germline trimming cut 8 bases from V and 5 bases from J; bases unmatched to any gene: 6. DNA for the CDR3: TGTGCCAGCGCCGGGACAGATGATCAGCCCCAGCATTTT. Its protein product is CASAGTDDQPQHF.

The table lists this clonotype with many counts. V gene TRBV13 combines with J gene TRBJ2-5, with D possibly matching TRBD1 (6 bases). The CDR3 sequence is 16 residues long. In germline, CDR1 is PRHDT, CDR2 FYEKMQ (reference sequence). Deletions cut 5 bases from V and 3 bases from J, with 19 bases between. In nucleotides, the CDR3 is TGTGCCAGCAGCCCCTTACCGGACAGATCCGAAGAGACCCAGTACTTC. Its translation: CASSPLPDRSEETQYF.

The table lists this clonotype with many counts. V usage is TRBV29-1 and J usage is TRBJ2-1; D tentatively reads TRBD1 or TRBD2 (5 bases each). Trimming cost V 4 bases and J 8 bases, with 18 bases left between them. CDR3 length: 14 residues. In germline, CDR1 is SQVTM, CDR2 ANQGSEA. CDR3 in DNA: TGCAGCGTTGCACGGACGGGGCTAGCAGATGAGCAGTTCTTC. This sequence encodes CSVARTGLADEQFF.

This clonotype came up a few times. The gene calls are TRBV7-9 and TRBJ2-2; TRBD1 agrees at 11 bases. The CDR3 totals 15 residues. Germline CDR1 reads SEHNR; CDR2 reads FQNEAQ (reference sequence). Trimming removed 3 bases from V and 7 bases from J; junction bases left unmatched: 4. The CDR3 sequence: CASSFGQGAGGELFF. In DNA, the CDR3 is TGTGCCAGCAGCTTTGGACAGGGGGCCGGCGGGGAGCTGTTTTTT.

Many counts were recorded for this clonotype. The CDR3 region is CASSGLRVGYTF. The CDR3 DNA reads TGTGCCAGCAGTGGACTTCGGGTAGGCTACACCTTC. The chain uses TRBV2 and TRBJ1-2, with D unresolved. The CDR3 is made up of 12 amino acids. Trimming stripped 4 bases from V and 8 bases from J, with 11 bases between. The germline V gene has CDR1 SNHLY and CDR2 FYNNEI.

This clonotype was counted ten times or more. The genes are TRBV2 and TRBJ1-2; D is ambiguous. The V and J ends lost 4 bases and 8 bases respectively, with 14 bases between them. Germline V gives CDR1 SNHLY, CDR2 FYNNEI. This CDR3 has 13 residues. The CDR3 DNA follows: TGTGCCAGCAGTGGAGGTCCTTCGGGGGGCTACACCTTC. It is translated as CASSGGPSGGYTF.

This clonotype was seen a handful of times. One end of the junction varies from germline; a read error may be responsible. The CDR3 reads CASSSDSFSYEQYF. CDR3 sequence (DNA): TGCGCCAGTAGCTCGGACAGTTTCTCCTACGAGCAGTACTTC. The gene calls are TRBV5-1 and TRBJ2-7, with a tentative D call TRBD1 (6 bases). The length of the CDR3 is 14 residues. Per germline, CDR1 SGHRS and CDR2 YFSETQ.

Worth noting for this clonotype: A much larger clone differs by one base, so this may be a read error. The chain's CDR3 is CASSPLTGRETRYF. In DNA form, the CDR3 reads TGTGCCAGCTCACCACTGACAGGGAGAGAGACCCGGTACTTC. This chain connects TRBV18 to TRBJ2-5; TRBD1 matches 7 bases. CDR3 size: 14 residues. The V gene's germline CDR1 is KGHSH and CDR2 LQKENI.

In regard to this clonotype: A much larger clone sits a single nucleotide away, making a read error possible. The rearrangement joins TRBV6-1 to TRBJ2-3; 12 nucleotides line up with TRBD2. Germline V gene lookup returns CDR1 MNHNS and CDR2 SASEGT. The CDR3 sequence is 16 residues long. For the CDR3, the DNA is TGTGCCAGCAGCAGACTAGCGGGAGAGCGCACAGATGCGCAGTATTTT. This sequence encodes CASSRLAGERTDAQYF.

The chain recombines TRBV20-1 with TRBJ2-4, with 9 bases aligning to TRBD1. Unmatched junction bases numbered 8, after V lost 0 bases and J lost 2 bases. The CDR3 is 17 residues long. Germline V gives CDR1 DFQATT, CDR2 SNEGSKA (reference sequence). CDR3 nucleotide sequence: TGCAGTGCTAGAGACAACAGGGGGCGGGGGACCAAAAACATTCAGTACTTC. This sequence encodes CSARDNRGRGTKNIQYF.

This clonotype was recorded at least ten times. This chain links TRBV12-3 or TRBV12-4 with TRBJ2-7; D gene uncertain. V lost 2 bases to trimming and J lost 6 bases, with 14 bases between them. This CDR3 contains 14 residues. The CDR3 coding sequence is TGTGCCAGCAGTTTAATAGGCCTATGGTCCGAGCAGTACTTC. Amino acids: CASSLIGLWSEQYF.

This clonotype was seen many times. The chain joins TRBV6-2 or TRBV6-3 to TRBJ2-1; a possible D gene is TRBD1 (5 bases). This CDR3 spans 16 amino acids. Germline V gives CDR1 MNHEY, CDR2 SVGEGT. V lost 4 bases to trimming and J lost 1 base, with 14 bases between them. The CDR3 region has the DNA TGTGCCAGCAGTTTTGTAAGGGGTGGTTCCTACAATGAGCAGTTCTTC. Its protein product is CASSFVRGGSYNEQFF.

In regard to this clonotype: The germline gene is not matched at one end of the junction; a read error may be the cause. This chain links TRBV20-1 with TRBJ2-6; D call uncertain. The CDR3 sequence is 15 residues long. Per the germline V gene, CDR1 is DFQATT and CDR2 is SNEGSKA (reference sequence). The CDR3 sequence: CSVRDPNSGANVLTF. CDR3 DNA sequence: TGCAGTGTTAGAGATCCGAACTCTGGGGCCAACGTCCTGACTTTC.

In this sample, this clonotype turned up a few times. This chain connects TRBV19 to TRBJ1-1; 8 bases are a match to TRBD1. The ends lost 3 bases at V and 3 bases at J; junction bases unmatched: 6. The V gene's germline CDR1 is LNHDA and CDR2 SQIVND (reference sequence). This CDR3 contains 15 residues. The CDR3 sequence: CASSMARGHDTEAFF. The CDR3 DNA sequence: TGTGCCAGTAGTATGGCCAGGGGGCACGACACTGAAGCTTTCTTT.